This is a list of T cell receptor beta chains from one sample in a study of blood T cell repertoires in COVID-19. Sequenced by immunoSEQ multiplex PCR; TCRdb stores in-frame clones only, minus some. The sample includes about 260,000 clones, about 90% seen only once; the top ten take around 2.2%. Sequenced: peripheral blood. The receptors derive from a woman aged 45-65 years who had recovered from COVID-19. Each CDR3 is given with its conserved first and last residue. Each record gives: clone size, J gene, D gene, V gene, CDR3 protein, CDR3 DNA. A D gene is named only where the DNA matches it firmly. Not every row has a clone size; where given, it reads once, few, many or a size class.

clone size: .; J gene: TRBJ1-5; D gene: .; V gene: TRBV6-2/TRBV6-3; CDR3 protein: CASSRTVNQPQHF; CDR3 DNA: TGTGCCAGCAGCCGGACAGTTAATCAGCCCCAGCATTTT
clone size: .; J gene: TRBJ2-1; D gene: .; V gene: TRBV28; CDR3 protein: CASSPSGGKTDNEQFF; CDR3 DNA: TGTGCCAGCAGCCCCTCCGGGGGTAAAACAGACAATGAGCAGTTCTTC
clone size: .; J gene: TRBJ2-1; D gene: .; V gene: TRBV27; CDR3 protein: CASNLSTEGYNEQFF; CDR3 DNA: TGTGCCAGCAATTTATCGACTGAGGGATACAATGAGCAGTTCTTC
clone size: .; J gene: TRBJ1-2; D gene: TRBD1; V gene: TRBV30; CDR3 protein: CAWSGVGLSRDRGRHYGYTF; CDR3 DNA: TGTGCCTGGAGTGGCGTGGGATTATCCAGGGACAGGGGGAGACATTATGGCTACACCTTC
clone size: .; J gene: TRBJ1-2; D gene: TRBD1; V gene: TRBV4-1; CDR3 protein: CASSPILNRDRGPLANYGYTF; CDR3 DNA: TGCGCCAGCAGCCCTATTCTGAACCGGGACAGGGGCCCCCTAGCTAACTATGGCTACACCTTC
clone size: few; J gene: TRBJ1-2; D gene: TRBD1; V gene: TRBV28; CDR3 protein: CASTGQGGYYGYTF; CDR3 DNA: TGTGCCAGCACTGGACAGGGAGGGTACTATGGCTACACCTTC
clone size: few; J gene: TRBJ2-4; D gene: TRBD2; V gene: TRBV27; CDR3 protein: CASGPGLAGGRSVSAKNIQYF; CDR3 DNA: TGTGCCAGCGGGCCGGGACTAGCGGGGGGGCGTTCGGTTTCGGCCAAAAACATTCAGTACTTC
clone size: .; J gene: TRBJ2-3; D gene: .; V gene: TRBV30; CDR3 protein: CAWQRGGGSRSGTQYF; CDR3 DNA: TGTGCCTGGCAGAGAGGCGGAGGGAGCCGTTCGGGTACGCAGTATTTT
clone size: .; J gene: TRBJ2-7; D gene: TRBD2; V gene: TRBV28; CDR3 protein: CASSRTSGQAYEQYF; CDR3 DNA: TGTGCCAGCAGTCGGACTAGCGGACAAGCCTACGAGCAGTACTTC
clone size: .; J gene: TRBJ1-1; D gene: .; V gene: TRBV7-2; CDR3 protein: CASSYPGGENTEAFF; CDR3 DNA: TGTGCCAGCAGCTATCCCGGGGGGGAAAACACTGAAGCTTTCTTT
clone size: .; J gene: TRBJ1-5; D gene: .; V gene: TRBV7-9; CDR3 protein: CASSLAGENQPQHF; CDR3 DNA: TGTGCCAGCAGCTTAGCGGGCGAGAATCAGCCCCAGCATTTT
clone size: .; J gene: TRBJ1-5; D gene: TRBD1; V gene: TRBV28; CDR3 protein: CASSLTGTGLNWGNQPQHF; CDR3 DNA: TGTGCCAGCAGTTTAACCGGGACAGGGTTAAACTGGGGCAATCAGCCCCAGCATTTT
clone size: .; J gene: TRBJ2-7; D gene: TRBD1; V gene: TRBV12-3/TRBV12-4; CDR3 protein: CASRAGQGYEQYF; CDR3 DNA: TGTGCCAGCAGGGCGGGACAGGGCTACGAGCAGTACTTC
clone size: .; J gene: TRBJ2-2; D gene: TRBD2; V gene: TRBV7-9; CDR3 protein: CASSMRGMRAGELFF; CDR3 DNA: TGCGCCAGCAGCATGCGGGGGATGAGGGCCGGGGAGCTGTTTTTT
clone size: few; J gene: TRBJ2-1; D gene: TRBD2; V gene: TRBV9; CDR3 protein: CASSATSGALPYNEQFF; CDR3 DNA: TGTGCCAGCAGCGCGACTAGCGGGGCCCTCCCCTACAATGAGCAGTTCTTC
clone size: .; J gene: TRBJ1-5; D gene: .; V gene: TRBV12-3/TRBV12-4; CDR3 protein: CASRIAGQPQHF; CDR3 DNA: TGTGCCAGCAGGATTGCGGGTCAGCCCCAGCATTTT
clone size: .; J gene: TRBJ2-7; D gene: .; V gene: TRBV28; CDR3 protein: CASSSAGSTYEQYF; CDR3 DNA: TGTGCCAGCAGTTCGGCGGGGTCGACCTACGAGCAGTACTTC
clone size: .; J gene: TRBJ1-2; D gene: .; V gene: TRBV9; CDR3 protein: CASSVARSGTNYGYTF; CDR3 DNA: TGTGCCAGCAGCGTAGCTCGGAGCGGAACTAACTATGGCTACACCTTC
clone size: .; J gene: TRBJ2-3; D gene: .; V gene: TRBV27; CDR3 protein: CASSPGTRRLGRTDTQYF; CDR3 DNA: TGTGCCAGCAGTCCAGGGACGCGGCGACTAGGTCGCACAGATACGCAGTATTTT